This passage covers 26 T cell receptor beta chains from one sample sequenced in a study of technical replicates of blood from a few donors. Profiled with immunoSEQ multiplex PCR; TCRdb holds only in-frame clones, not every one. This table has around 80,000 clones, 70% to 90% appearing once. Sequenced input: T cells isolated from PBMCs. All receptors derive from a human donor in good health.

This clone was recorded once. The chain employs TRBV10-1 and TRBJ2-2; 14 bases are a match to TRBD2. V lost 6 bases, J lost 6 bases, and 9 bases stayed unmatched. The CDR3 runs 17 residues. In germline, CDR1 is WNHNN, CDR2 SYGVQD (reference sequence). For the CDR3, the DNA is TGCGCCAGCAGGAAGGGACTAGCGGGAGAGGCTGCCGGGGAGCTGTTTTTT. It yields the protein CASRKGLAGEAAGELFF.

The V gene is TRBV7-9, the J gene TRBJ1-2, with D unclear. V lost 0 bases to trimming and J lost 1 base, with 9 bases between them. The CDR3 spans 15 residues. CDR1 and CDR2 from the germline V gene are SEHNR and FQNEAQ (reference sequence). Here the CDR3 reads CASSLADSFNYGYTF. The CDR3, as DNA: TGTGCCAGCAGCTTAGCCGACTCTTTTAACTATGGCTACACCTTC.

This chain uses TRBV19 with TRBJ1-5, with no clear D. The V gene lost 7 bases and the J gene lost 4 bases, with 11 bases spanning the gap. This CDR3 has 13 amino acids. Germline lookup yields CDR1 LNHDA and CDR2 SQIVND (reference sequence). CDR3 sequence reads: CASNIPPNQPQHF. As DNA, the CDR3 is TGTGCCAGTAATATCCCCCCTAATCAGCCCCAGCATTTT.

V is TRBV6-5 and J is TRBJ2-7, with 9 bases lining up with TRBD1. The length of the CDR3 is 14 residues. With 4 bases clipped from V and 5 bases from J, the junction kept 6 bases outside the gene matches. Looked up from germline, CDR1 is MNHEY and CDR2 is SVGAGI. The CDR3 DNA is TGTGCCAGCAGTTTGGGACAGGGTTGGCACGAGCAGTACTTC. Translation: CASSLGQGWHEQYF.

The V and J genes are TRBV4-3 and TRBJ2-2, with D unclear. The CDR3 is 13 amino acids. Germline V gene sequence: CDR1 LGHNA, CDR2 YSLEER. The V gene lost 4 bases and the J gene lost 4 bases, with 7 bases spanning the gap. In DNA, the CDR3 is TGCGCCAGCAGCCTACACCTCACCGGGGAGCTGTTTTTT. As protein: CASSLHLTGELFF.

The chain joins TRBV28 to TRBJ1-4; 9 bases agree with TRBD1. The CDR3 has 15 amino acids. Looked up from germline, CDR1 is MDHEN and CDR2 is SYDVKM. J lost 3 bases, V lost 5 bases, and 4 bases had no gene match. This chain's CDR3 is CASSIRTGANEKLFF. In DNA, the CDR3 is TGTGCCAGCAGTATCAGGACAGGGGCTAATGAAAAACTGTTTTTT.

This chain links TRBV28 with TRBJ2-5, with TRBD2 matching 9 bases. CDR1 is MDHEN, CDR2 SYDVKM, per germline. The CDR3 length is 14 residues. With 8 bases clipped from V and 2 bases from J, the junction kept 6 bases outside the gene matches. The CDR3 region is CASGTLAGQETQYF. CDR3 nucleotides: TGTGCCAGCGGAACCCTAGCGGGGCAAGAGACCCAGTACTTC.

This rearrangement joins TRBV30 to TRBJ1-1; 9 nucleotides align to TRBD1. Germline-derived CDR1 and CDR2 are GTSNPN and SVGIG (reference sequence). This CDR3 region has 13 residues. The V and J ends lost 0 bases and 4 bases, in that order; junction bases with no gene match: 0. CDR3 nucleotide sequence: TGTGCCTGGAGTGTGACAGGGGGCACTGAAGCTTTCTTT. It specifies CAWSVTGGTEAFF.

This clone was observed a single time. The V and J genes are TRBV4-3 and TRBJ2-7; TRBD1 might be the D (6 bases). The CDR3 length is 17 residues. The germline CDR1 and CDR2 sequences are LGHNA and YSLEER. Trimming took 1 base from V and 0 from J, leaving 16 bases between them. This CDR3 reads CASSQVQGSSYSYEQYF. The CDR3 region has the DNA TGCGCCAGCAGCCAAGTACAGGGAAGTAGTTACTCCTACGAGCAGTACTTC.

This clone was seen just once. The V gene is TRBV27, the J gene TRBJ1-5, with 12 bases matching TRBD1. With 2 bases clipped from V and 6 bases from J, the junction kept 8 bases outside the gene matches. Per the germline V gene, CDR1 is MNHEY and CDR2 is SMNVEV (reference sequence). The CDR3 totals 17 residues. The CDR3 coding sequence is TGTGCCAGCAGTTTAACGGGACAGGGGGCGCCGATTCAGCCCCAGCATTTT. Its protein is CASSLTGQGAPIQPQHF.

V usage is TRBV14 and J usage is TRBJ2-5, with D hard to call. Germline V gene sequence: CDR1 SGHDN, CDR2 FVKESK. V was cut by 3 bases and J by 2 bases, with 7 bases left in between. This CDR3 comprises 13 residues. For the CDR3, the DNA is TGTGCCAGCAGCCACGTCTTTCAAGAGACCCAGTACTTC. Its protein is CASSHVFQETQYF.

The V and J genes are TRBV7-2 and TRBJ2-7; tentative D call: TRBD2 (5 bases). Per germline, CDR1 SGHTA and CDR2 FQGNSA. The CDR3 runs to 14 residues. Trimming stripped 5 bases from V and 2 bases from J, with 13 bases between. CDR3 sequence: CASSPRTGTYEQYF. CDR3 nucleotide sequence: TGTGCCAGCAGCCCGCGGACGGGAACCTACGAGCAGTACTTC.

V and J are TRBV5-1 and TRBJ2-1; TRBD2 aligns across 7 bases. V was pared by 0 bases and J by 3 bases, with 6 bases of the junction left unmatched. The germline V gene encodes CDR1 SGHRS and CDR2 YFSETQ. This CDR3 contains 16 residues. The CDR3 is CASSLEASGGYNEQFF. In DNA, the CDR3 is TGCGCCAGCAGCTTGGAGGCTAGCGGAGGCTACAATGAGCAGTTCTTC. Full variable domain (remainder filled in from reference TRBV5-1 and TRBJ2-1): KAGVTQTPRYLIKTRGQQVTLSCSPISGHRSVSWYQQTPGQGLQFLFEYFSETQRNKGNFPGRFSGRQFSNSRSEMNVSTLELGDSALYLCASSLEASGGYNEQFFGPGTRLTVL.

The CDR3 here is CASSLEAGRQAFF. CDR3 nucleotides: TGTGCCAGCAGCTTAGAGGCGGGTAGACAAGCTTTCTTT. This sequence joins TRBV11-2 and TRBJ1-1; D not certain. This CDR3 is built from 13 residues. Germline V gives CDR1 SGHAT, CDR2 FQNNGV. V shed 0 bases and J shed 9 bases, with 11 bases lying between them.

V is TRBV9 and J is TRBJ1-4, with 11 bases that match TRBD1. The CDR3 sequence is 13 residues long. Germline V gene lookup returns CDR1 SGDLS and CDR2 YYNGEE. The junction had 5 bases not matched to a gene; V was cut back by 4 bases and J by 12 bases. The CDR3 region has the DNA TGTGCCAGCAGCTCAGGGACAGGGGGGGAACTGTTTTTT. It is translated as CASSSGTGGELFF.

This clone was detected only once. The V call is TRBV7-9, the J call TRBJ2-5, with D perhaps TRBD1 (6 bases). This CDR3 has 16 amino acids. Germline V gene data show CDR1 as SEHNR and CDR2 as FQNEAQ (reference sequence). With 5 bases removed from V and 0 bases from J, the gap between germline ends came to 16 bases. The CDR3 DNA follows: TGTGCCAGCAGCCTGGGGCGTGAGGGGGACCAAGAGACCCAGTACTTC. It codes for CASSLGREGDQETQYF.

The chain recombines TRBV19 with TRBJ1-1; 12 nucleotides agree with TRBD1. CDR3 length equals 15 residues. The V and J ends lost 5 bases and 4 bases, in that order; junction bases with no gene match: 5. Germline V lookup: CDR1 LNHDA, CDR2 SQIVND (reference sequence). CDR3 sequence reads: CASSGGQGAITEAFF. CDR3 in DNA: TGTGCCAGTAGTGGGGGACAGGGGGCCATCACTGAAGCTTTCTTT. Based on the CDR3 plus reference TRBV19 and TRBJ1-1, the full variable domain is DGGITQSPKYLFRKEGQNVTLSCEQNLNHDAMYWYRQDPGQGLRLIYYSQIVNDFQKGDIAEGYSVSREKKESFPLTVTSAQKNPTAFYLCASSGGQGAITEAFFGQGTRLTVV.

This clone showed up just a few times. The V and J genes are TRBV11-2 and TRBJ2-7; TRBD2 matches 13 bases. There are 13 residues in the CDR3. CDR1 is SGHAT and CDR2 is FQNNGV in the germline V gene. V was clipped by 10 bases and J by 5 bases; unmatched bases: 5. The CDR3 loop is CATTSGRDHEQYF. The CDR3 DNA reads as TGTGCCACAACTAGCGGGAGGGACCACGAGCAGTACTTC.

Only a few counts were recorded for this clone. The V gene is TRBV7-9, the J gene TRBJ1-1; 10 nucleotides agree with TRBD1. This CDR3 is 15 amino acids long. With V trimmed by 3 bases and J by 4 bases, 5 bases remained unmatched. Germline CDR1 SEHNR, CDR2 FQNEAQ (reference sequence). The DNA of the CDR3 is TGTGCCAGCAGCTTGACAGGGGGCTTGGGCACTGAAGCTTTCTTT. It encodes CASSLTGGLGTEAFF.

This clone was observed a single time. The gene calls are TRBV28 and TRBJ2-2; perhaps TRBD1 as D (5 bases). The CDR3 is made up of 13 amino acids. Germline V CDR1 and CDR2: MDHEN, SYDVKM. Trimming took off 8 bases at V and 6 bases at J, with 13 bases between the two ends. The CDR3 DNA reads as TGTGCCAGCGTTAAAGGGGCCGCCGGGGAGCTGTTTTTT. Its translation: CASVKGAAGELFF.

The V gene is TRBV29-1, the J gene TRBJ1-2, with D possibly matching TRBD1 (6 bases). CDR3 length: 18 residues. The V and J ends lost 0 bases and 1 base respectively, with 21 bases between them. Per germline, CDR1 SQVTM and CDR2 ANQGSEA. As DNA, the CDR3 is TGCAGCGTTGAAGACCGTCTGCGTTGGGCAGGGGATAACTATGGCTACACCTTC. This sequence encodes CSVEDRLRWAGDNYGYTF. Combining the CDR3 with reference TRBV29-1 and TRBJ1-2 gives the whole variable domain SAVISQKPSRDICQRGTSLTIQCQVDSQVTMMFWYRQQPGQSLTLIATANQGSEATYESGFVIDKFPISRPNLTFSTLTVSNMSPEDSSIYLCSVEDRLRWAGDNYGYTFGSGTRLTVV.

V gene TRBV10-3 combines with J gene TRBJ2-3, with 7 bases lining up with TRBD1. The CDR3 spans 15 residues. The junction had 10 bases not matched to a gene; V was cut back by 6 bases and J by 4 bases. From germline, CDR1 is ENHRY and CDR2 SYGVKD. The CDR3 spells CAIRGPGQNSDTQYF. In nucleotides, the CDR3 is TGTGCCATCAGGGGCCCGGGACAGAATTCAGATACGCAGTATTTT.

This clone was seen just once. The V and J genes are TRBV7-2 and TRBJ2-2; TRBD1 matches at 9 bases. Germline V gene data show CDR1 as SGHTA and CDR2 as FQGNSA. This CDR3 has 16 amino acids. The J segment lost 3 bases and the V segment lost 2 bases, leaving 4 bases of the junction unmatched. CDR3 DNA sequence: TGTGCCAGCAGCTTATTTACAGGGGGCTACACCGGGGAGCTGTTTTTT. This translates into CASSLFTGGYTGELFF.

V is TRBV28 and J is TRBJ1-1; 7 bases align to TRBD1. CDR3 size: 15 residues. The V gene's germline CDR1 is MDHEN and CDR2 SYDVKM. V gave up 8 bases and J gave up 11 bases; unmatched junction bases: 20. The CDR3 here is CASVGSWTGDQRAFF. The DNA for the CDR3 is TGTGCCAGCGTCGGGTCATGGACAGGCGACCAACGGGCTTTCTTT. Together with reference TRBV28 and TRBJ1-1, the CDR3 gives the full variable domain: DVKVTQSSRYLVKRTGEKVFLECVQDMDHENMFWYRQDPGLGLRLIYFSYDVKMKEKGDIPEGYSVSREKKERFSLILESASTNQTSMYLCASVGSWTGDQRAFFGQGTRLTVV.

The chain carries TRBV30 and TRBJ1-2; D is uncertain. Germline loops: CDR1 GTSNPN, CDR2 SVGIG (reference sequence). This CDR3 contains 12 residues. Trimming cost V 5 bases and J 0 bases, with 7 bases left between them. This chain's CDR3 is CAWDTSNYGYTF. The DNA of the CDR3 is TGTGCCTGGGACACATCTAACTATGGCTACACCTTC.

V is TRBV28 and J is TRBJ1-1; 7 bases agree with TRBD1. V lost 5 bases and J lost 7; bases outside the gene matches: 10. Germline V gene sequence: CDR1 MDHEN, CDR2 SYDVKM. CDR3 length: 14 amino acids. CDR3 in DNA: TGTGCCAGCAGTGCGACAGGGTCCCCCTATGAAGCTTTCTTT. It specifies CASSATGSPYEAFF.